One and the same sample provided the 28 T cell receptor beta chains below, sequenced in a study of blood T cell repertoires in COVID-19. The table came from immunoSEQ multiplex PCR; TCRdb's copy has only in-frame clones and leaves some out. This table has around 110,000 clones, 65% to 85% appearing once. Sequencing was done on a sample of peripheral blood. All receptors come from a woman in her 70s with acute or convalescent COVID-19.

The chain employs TRBV18 and TRBJ1-1; D unresolved. The V gene's germline CDR1 is KGHSH and CDR2 LQKENI. This CDR3 spans 13 amino acids. The V gene lost 3 bases and the J gene lost 3 bases, with 8 bases spanning the gap. In DNA form, the CDR3 reads TGTGCCAGCTCACCCTCGAGGGACACTGAAGCTTTCTTT. This translates into CASSPSRDTEAFF.

V gene TRBV6-2 or TRBV6-3 combines with J gene TRBJ1-1; D may be TRBD1 (5 bases). The CDR3 length is 14 residues. CDR1 and CDR2 (germline): MNHEY, SVGEGT. Trimming stripped 4 bases from V and 5 bases from J, with 14 bases between. The CDR3 protein is CASSSDSVSTEAFF. CDR3 DNA sequence: TGTGCCAGCAGTTCCGACAGTGTGAGTACTGAAGCTTTCTTT.

The V gene is TRBV7-9, the J gene TRBJ1-6; no firm D call. The CDR3 extends over 18 amino acids. The germline V and J ends were trimmed by 1 base and 0 bases, with 13 bases remaining between them. From germline, CDR1 is SEHNR and CDR2 FQNEAQ (reference sequence). The CDR3 DNA follows: TGTGCCAGCAGCTTAGGGCCCCTAGTAAGCTCCTATAATTCACCCCTCCACTTT. It codes for CASSLGPLVSSYNSPLHF.

As DNA, the CDR3 is TGTGCCTGGAGTCGGGGGGTGAACACTGAAGCTTTCTTT. Its translation is CAWSRGVNTEAFF. The chain links TRBV30 to TRBJ1-1; D is possibly TRBD1 (5 bases). The CDR3 extends over 13 amino acids. CDR1 is GTSNPN, CDR2 SVGIG, per germline (reference sequence). Trimming left V 2 bases short and J 0 bases short, with 7 bases between.

The J gene is TRBJ1-4, the V gene TRBV18; a weak D match, TRBD1 (6 bases). The V end was cut by 1 base, the J end by 6 bases, with 12 bases between. CDR1 is KGHSH, CDR2 LQKENI, per germline. CDR3 size: 15 residues. The CDR3 DNA is TGTGCCAGCTCACCACGGGGGCGGAGTGATGAAAAACTGTTTTTT. It translates to CASSPRGRSDEKLFF.

The chain couples TRBV7-7 to TRBJ2-2, with 9 bases identical to TRBD2. CDR1 and CDR2 (germline): SSHAT, FNYEAQ (reference sequence). The CDR3 is made up of 16 amino acids. J was trimmed by 7 bases and V by 5 bases; bases with no gene match: 11. The CDR3, as DNA: TGTGCCAGCAGCCGTGGGGCTAGCGGGGCTGTCGGGGAGCTGTTTTTT. The encoded protein is CASSRGASGAVGELFF.

The V gene is TRBV24-1, the J gene TRBJ2-5; 8 bases agree with TRBD2. There are 14 residues in the CDR3. CDR1 is KGHDR and CDR2 is SFDVKD in the germline V gene. Trimming cost V 1 base and J 5 bases; bases outside gene matches: 2. This CDR3 is CATSDFGGGETQYF. CDR3 DNA: TGTGCCACCAGTGATTTCGGCGGGGGGGAGACCCAGTACTTC.

The J gene is TRBJ1-2, the V gene TRBV4-2; D is possibly TRBD1 (5 bases). This CDR3 contains 13 residues. CDR1 is LGHNA, CDR2 YNFKEQ, per germline. Trimming stripped 3 bases from V and 8 bases from J, with 13 bases between. The CDR3 here is CASSQDISRGYTF. CDR3 nucleotides: TGTGCCAGCAGCCAGGACATCTCCCGAGGCTACACCTTC.

The gene calls are TRBV30 and TRBJ1-3; 7 bases match TRBD1. The V gene end was trimmed by 0 bases and the J gene end by 1 base; junction bases not matched to a gene: 6. Germline values: CDR1 GTSNPN, CDR2 SVGIG (reference sequence). This CDR3 is built from 16 residues. DNA of the CDR3: TGTGCCTGGAGTGTACAGGGGTCATCATCTGGAAACACCATATATTTT. It codes for CAWSVQGSSSGNTIYF.

The chain carries TRBV4-3 and TRBJ1-4, with D possibly being TRBD1 (5 bases). Germline CDR1 reads LGHNA; CDR2 reads YSLEER. The CDR3 has 16 residues. V shed 0 bases and J shed 1 base, with 9 bases lying between them. The CDR3 is CASSQEAGGTNEKLFF. DNA of the CDR3: TGCGCCAGCAGCCAAGAAGCGGGGGGAACTAATGAAAAACTGTTTTTT.

The genes are TRBV30 and TRBJ1-2; D perhaps matches TRBD1 (5 bases). The CDR3 runs 12 residues. V was clipped by 3 bases and J by 4 bases, with 9 bases between them. Per germline, CDR1 GTSNPN and CDR2 SVGIG (reference sequence). The CDR3: CAWRPQGYGYTF. Written as DNA, the CDR3 is TGTGCCTGGAGACCCCAGGGCTATGGCTACACCTTC.

The chain couples TRBV24-1 to TRBJ1-5; no clear D. Looked up from germline, CDR1 is KGHDR and CDR2 is SFDVKD. Between the trimmed V and J ends, which lost 3 bases and 8 bases, there was a span of 16 bases. The CDR3 loop spans 15 amino acids. Here the CDR3 reads CATSDPTDLGEPQHF. The CDR3 coding sequence is TGTGCCACCAGTGATCCGACCGATTTGGGAGAGCCCCAGCATTTT.

The V call is TRBV3-1 (or the pseudogene TRBV3-2), the J call TRBJ1-4; unclear D gene. The V gene's germline CDR1 is LGHDT and CDR2 YNNKEL (reference sequence). Trimming took off 2 bases at V and 0 bases at J, with 10 bases between the two ends. There are 16 residues in the CDR3. The CDR3 reads CASSQRRGATNEKLFF. The CDR3 bases are TGTGCCAGCAGCCAACGCAGAGGAGCAACTAATGAAAAACTGTTTTTT.

The V gene is TRBV7-9, the J gene TRBJ2-1, with 9 bases matching TRBD2. This CDR3 spans 15 amino acids. V gave up 1 base and J gave up 5 bases; unmatched junction bases: 3. The germline V gene encodes CDR1 SEHNR and CDR2 FQNEAQ (reference sequence). The chain's CDR3 is CASSLVASGNNEQFF. CDR3 coding DNA: TGTGCCAGCAGCTTAGTAGCTAGCGGGAACAATGAGCAGTTCTTC.

The chain recombines TRBV5-1 with TRBJ1-3; a possible D gene is TRBD1 (5 bases). With 4 bases removed from V and 4 bases from J, the gap between germline ends came to 18 bases. The germline gives CDR1 SGHRS, CDR2 YFSETQ. The CDR3 spans 16 residues. CDR3 amino acids: CASSDPGGEAGNTIYF. CDR3 DNA: TGCGCCAGCAGCGACCCCGGGGGGGAGGCAGGAAACACCATATATTTT.

The chain employs TRBV10-3 and TRBJ1-2, with 7 bases fitting TRBD1. Trimming removed 6 bases from V and 6 bases from J; junction bases left unmatched: 7. The V gene's germline CDR1 is ENHRY and CDR2 SYGVKD. The CDR3 is made up of 13 amino acids. The CDR3 region has the DNA TGTGCCATCAGAGACAGGGTCGATGATGGCTACACCTTC. Its translation: CAIRDRVDDGYTF.

The chain employs TRBV6-5 and TRBJ2-1; D is possibly TRBD1 (5 bases). Trimming stripped 2 bases from V and 8 bases from J, with 13 bases between. The germline V gene encodes CDR1 MNHEY and CDR2 SVGAGI. CDR3 length: 14 residues. The CDR3 DNA reads as TGTGCCAGCAGTTACGGGCAGGGTGTCCATGAGCAGTTCTTC. Protein product: CASSYGQGVHEQFF.

V gene TRBV3-1 (or the pseudogene TRBV3-2) combines with J gene TRBJ2-3, with D perhaps TRBD2 (6 bases). This CDR3 spans 14 amino acids. Germline loops: CDR1 LGHDT, CDR2 YNNKEL (reference sequence). Trimming took 4 bases from V and 0 from J, leaving 8 bases between them. DNA for the CDR3: TGTGCCAGCAGCCGGAGGGGTAGCACAGATACGCAGTATTTT. Encoded protein: CASSRRGSTDTQYF.

This chain joins TRBV7-2 and TRBJ2-3, with 9 bases that match TRBD2. The CDR3 runs to 18 residues. Germline CDR1 reads SGHTA; CDR2 reads FQGNSA. V was clipped by 3 bases and J by 0 bases; unmatched bases: 10. The CDR3 is CASSLSFPSGVSTDTQYF. The CDR3 region has the DNA TGTGCCAGCAGCTTGAGTTTTCCTAGCGGGGTGAGCACAGATACGCAGTATTTT.

The chain has TRBV5-1 and TRBJ1-1, with D unclear. Deletions cut 2 bases from V and 5 bases from J, with 13 bases between. Germline V lookup: CDR1 SGHRS, CDR2 YFSETQ. This CDR3 contains 14 residues. CDR3 region: CASSFWTPGTEAFF. For the CDR3, the DNA is TGCGCCAGCAGCTTCTGGACCCCGGGGACTGAAGCTTTCTTT.

V is TRBV12-3 or TRBV12-4 and J is TRBJ1-2; 8 nucleotides agree with TRBD1. With 9 bases clipped from V and 4 bases from J, the junction kept 4 bases outside the gene matches. The length of the CDR3 is 12 residues. CDR3 nucleotide sequence: TGTGCCAGTCAAGACAGGGGCTATGGCTACACCTTC. This codes for CASQDRGYGYTF.

The genes are TRBV2 and TRBJ1-2, with TRBD1 identical over 9 bases. CDR3 length equals 15 residues. V lost 6 bases to trimming and J lost 3 bases; unmatched junction nucleotides: 8. Germline loops: CDR1 SNHLY, CDR2 FYNNEI. The CDR3 DNA is TGTGCCAGCAGGGGCACAGGGGGCATAGACTATGGCTACACCTTC. Amino acids: CASRGTGGIDYGYTF.

This clone was observed a few times. The chain recombines TRBV6-2 or TRBV6-3 with TRBJ1-1, with TRBD1 identical over 7 bases. J was trimmed by 2 bases and V by 4 bases; bases with no gene match: 10. Looked up from germline, CDR1 is MNHEY and CDR2 is SVGEGT. This CDR3 is 16 amino acids long. The CDR3 nucleotides read TGTGCCAGCAGTTTAACCATGGACAGGAAAAACACTGAAGCTTTCTTT. Translation gives CASSLTMDRKNTEAFF.

V and J are TRBV5-1 and TRBJ1-1, with a tentative D call TRBD1 (5 bases). Trimming cost V 0 bases and J 3 bases, with 12 bases left between them. The CDR3 runs to 15 residues. Germline loops: CDR1 SGHRS, CDR2 YFSETQ. The CDR3 spells CASSLVWGGDTEAFF. Here the CDR3 DNA reads TGCGCCAGCAGCTTGGTTTGGGGGGGTGACACTGAAGCTTTCTTT.

The rearrangement links TRBV4-3 to TRBJ1-6; TRBD1 matches at 7 bases. The CDR3 runs 17 residues. With 4 bases clipped from V and 7 bases from J, the junction kept 13 bases outside the gene matches. The germline V gene has CDR1 LGHNA and CDR2 YSLEER. The CDR3 loop is CASSRTIGDSSNSPLHF. CDR3 in DNA: TGCGCCAGCAGCCGGACGATCGGGGACAGCTCGAATTCACCCCTCCACTTT.

The J gene is TRBJ1-1, the V gene TRBV7-2; the D gene is possibly TRBD1 (5 bases). The CDR3 sequence is 13 residues long. V was shortened by 4 bases and J by 0 bases, with 6 bases between the two germline ends. Germline V gene lookup returns CDR1 SGHTA and CDR2 FQGNSA. CDR3 bases: TGTGCCAGCAGCTCACAGGTGAACACTGAAGCTTTCTTT. This sequence encodes CASSSQVNTEAFF.

J is TRBJ2-2 and V is TRBV21-1; TRBD1 was called by the table and not checked on the DNA. TRBV21-1 is annotated as a pseudogene. This CDR3 has 17 residues. The CDR3 here is CASSKARGQGNTGELFF. In DNA, the CDR3 is TGTGCCAGCAGCAAAGCGCGGGGACAGGGGAACACCGGGGAGCTGTTTTTT.

The chain recombines TRBV9 with TRBJ1-3, with D unclear. Between the trimmed V and J ends, which lost 0 bases and 1 base, there was a span of 8 bases. The CDR3 contains 15 residues. Germline V gene lookup returns CDR1 SGDLS and CDR2 YYNGEE. CDR3 sequence: CASSVAPESGNTIYF. The DNA of the CDR3 is TGTGCCAGCAGCGTAGCTCCAGAATCTGGAAACACCATATATTTT.